This T cell receptor (beta chain) was sequenced during a study of blood T cell repertoires in COVID-19. One Seattle source followed patients from active infection through their disease course. With V trimmed by 3 bases and J by 4 bases, 13 bases remained unmatched. Germline V gene sequence: CDR1 SGHAT, CDR2 FQNNGV. The CDR3 consists of 18 residues. Authors' data handling: Amplified reference gene primers provided the basis for estimating nucleated cell counts. Repertoires were generated with immunoSEQ multiplex PCR, while TCRdb's copy carries only in-frame clones and drops some. V, J and clone size are those of that table, while D and trimming were read from the DNA. Among 95,000 to 120,000 clones, approximately 89% were seen once, and the ten largest hold approximately 5.1%.

This TCR was recovered from a woman aged 60-70 years with COVID-19, enrolled during active disease. The chain recombines TRBV11-2 with TRBJ2-2; 8 bases line up with TRBD2. Sequencing used peripheral blood. CDR3 protein: CASSFTGWWRGATGELFF. The CDR3 bases are TGTGCCAGCAGCTTTACCGGGTGGTGGCGGGGGGCCACCGGGGAGCTGTTTTTT.